This TCR beta chain was profiled in a study of T cells in Graves' hyperthyroidism and ophthalmopathy. This clonotype was observed a handful of times. The germline CDR1 and CDR2 sequences are LNHDA and SQIVND (reference sequence). The length of the CDR3 is 16 residues. Losses at the gene ends were 4 bases for V and 2 bases for J; bases not matched to a gene: 4. TCR beta CDR3 sequences were amplified from RNA transcripts. HTBI primers were employed in a first-round RT-PCR of the TCR CDR3. Using its own MiXCR run on the multiplex PCR reads, TCRdb lists one record per CDR3 protein. Here the sample spans about 250,000 distinct CDR3 sequences, 22% being singletons.

The source is a man younger than 45 with Graves' ophthalmopathy. The rearrangement uses TRBV19 and TRBJ2-1; 11 bases are a match to TRBD2. The specimen sequenced was blood. The CDR3 DNA reads as TGTGCCAGTAGTACTGGGACTAGCGGAGCCTACAATGAGCAGTTCTTC. As protein: CASSTGTSGAYNEQFF.